These 15 T cell receptor beta chains came from one sample sequenced in a study of T cell repertoires in cytomegalovirus infection. The antigens these receptors bind are not known. A single record per CDR3 protein comes from TCRdb applying MiXCR to the reads. The data contain approximately 730,000 distinct CDR3 sequences, 25% to 30% of them singletons. The specimen was cultured CD8+ T cells from PBMCs, collected from culture after CMV antigen stimulation. These receptor sequences come from a human donor in good health (CMV status not recorded). Some clones in this sample may be carry-over from other donors' samples.

This clonotype was seen just once. The V gene is TRBV4-1, the J gene TRBJ1-2, with D tentatively TRBD1 (5 bases). The CDR3 covers 15 residues. CDR1 is MGHRA, CDR2 YSYEKL, per germline. The V end was cut by 4 bases, the J end by 6 bases, with 18 bases between. In DNA, the CDR3 is TGCGCCAGCAGCCGCCTACTCCGGGACGCCCATGGCTACACCTTC. As protein: CASSRLLRDAHGYTF.

This clonotype occurred a few times. V is TRBV13 and J is TRBJ2-5, with a weak D call TRBD1 (6 bases). This CDR3 comprises 15 residues. The germline V and J ends were trimmed by 2 bases and 2 bases, with 12 bases remaining between them. Germline V lookup: CDR1 PRHDT, CDR2 FYEKMQ (reference sequence). The CDR3 sequence: CASSLQGREQETQYF. In DNA form, the CDR3 reads TGTGCCAGCAGCTTACAGGGGAGAGAACAAGAGACCCAGTACTTC.

The sample holds a few counts of this clonotype. The chain joins TRBV7-8 to TRBJ2-2; 9 nucleotides match TRBD2. The CDR3 covers 16 residues. Losses at the gene ends were 5 bases for V and 6 bases for J; bases not matched to a gene: 10. Germline CDR1 reads SGHVS; CDR2 reads FQNEAQ. This CDR3 is CASSLLGLAGPGELFF. For the CDR3, the DNA is TGTGCCAGCAGCCTTCTTGGGCTAGCGGGGCCCGGGGAGCTGTTTTTT.

The rearrangement uses TRBV24-1 and TRBJ1-3; D gene ambiguous. This CDR3 contains 15 residues. CDR1 and CDR2 (germline): KGHDR, SFDVKD. The germline V and J ends were trimmed by 6 bases and 1 base, with 12 bases remaining between them. CDR3 amino acids: CATSPATGSGNTIYF. CDR3 nucleotides: TGTGCCACCAGTCCAGCGACCGGTTCTGGAAACACCATATATTTT.

This clonotype showed up many times. The chain employs TRBV6-1 and TRBJ1-1; no definite D call. The V end lost 1 base, the J end lost 1 base, and 10 bases lay between the germline ends. The CDR3 is made up of 15 amino acids. Germline CDR1 MNHNS, CDR2 SASEGT. CDR3 in amino acids: CASSEDWGGNTEAFF. DNA for the CDR3: TGTGCCAGCAGTGAAGACTGGGGTGGGAACACTGAAGCTTTCTTT.

This clonotype was recorded at least ten times. The chain joins TRBV7-2 to TRBJ2-2; D is unresolved. The CDR3 is made up of 13 amino acids. The V gene lost 1 base and the J gene lost 7 bases, with 7 bases spanning the gap. CDR1 is SGHTA, CDR2 FQGNSA, per germline. The CDR3 protein is CASSLGFYGELFF. The CDR3 coding sequence is TGTGCCAGCAGCTTAGGGTTCTACGGGGAGCTGTTTTTT.

This clonotype was observed many times. The chain combines TRBV7-6 with TRBJ2-1, with D perhaps matching TRBD1 (5 bases). Trimming removed 5 bases from V and 6 bases from J, with 23 bases in between. Germline CDR1 SGHVS, CDR2 FNYEAQ. The CDR3 spans 17 residues. The CDR3, as DNA: TGTGCCAGCAGCGCTAACCATCGGCAGGGATATGGCAATGAGCAGTTCTTC. Translating gives CASSANHRQGYGNEQFF.

The gene calls are TRBV19 and TRBJ2-2; 9 bases agree with TRBD2. V was clipped by 7 bases and J by 2 bases; unmatched bases: 5. CDR3 size: 15 residues. Looked up from germline, CDR1 is LNHDA and CDR2 is SQIVND (reference sequence). The CDR3 spells CASIDSGGNTGELFF. The CDR3, as DNA: TGTGCCAGTATAGATAGCGGGGGAAACACCGGGGAGCTGTTTTTT.

This CDR3 reads CATSGGGGQPQHF. For the CDR3, the DNA is TGTGCCACCAGCGGTGGGGGGGGGCAGCCCCAGCATTTT. V gene TRBV15 combines with J gene TRBJ1-5; possibly TRBD1 for D (5 bases). CDR3 size: 13 residues. Trimming took 5 bases from V and 7 from J, leaving 12 bases between them. Per the germline V gene, CDR1 is LNHNV and CDR2 is YYDKDF (reference sequence).

The chain is built from TRBV6-2 or TRBV6-3 and TRBJ2-7; D gene unclear. Trimming removed 2 bases at V and 2 bases at J, with 7 bases between. The germline V gene encodes CDR1 MNHEY and CDR2 SVGEGT. The CDR3 is made up of 13 amino acids. The CDR3 bases are TGTGCCAGCAGTTACGGCAATACCTACGAGCAGTACGTC. It is translated as CASSYGNTYEQYV.

The rearrangement uses TRBV6-1 and TRBJ2-4; D uncertain. V was shortened by 6 bases and J by 1 base, with 13 bases between the two germline ends. The CDR3 consists of 15 residues. CDR1 is MNHNS, CDR2 SASEGT, per germline. This CDR3 reads CASRPRLGAKNIQYF. For the CDR3, the DNA is TGTGCCAGCAGACCCCGGCTAGGGGCCAAAAACATTCAGTACTTC.

This chain uses TRBV7-8 with TRBJ1-5; possible D gene TRBD1, 5 bases. The germline V gene encodes CDR1 SGHVS and CDR2 FQNEAQ. V lost 6 bases and J 2 bases, leaving 14 bases between the germline ends. There are 15 residues in the CDR3. Here the CDR3 DNA reads TGTGCCAGCAGTTATGGGGCAGGCGGCAATCAGCCCCAGCATTTT. Protein: CASSYGAGGNQPQHF.

The CDR3, as DNA: TGTGCCAGCAGTTCCTCCGGGACAGGGGCTTTGGGGAACACTGAAGCTTTCTTT. Encoded protein: CASSSSGTGALGNTEAFF. The chain recombines TRBV6-5 with TRBJ1-1; 10 bases are a match to TRBD1. V lost 4 bases, J lost 1 base, and 12 bases stayed unmatched. The length of the CDR3 is 18 residues. In germline, CDR1 is MNHEY, CDR2 SVGAGI.

This chain links TRBV20-1 with TRBJ1-6; TRBD1 aligns across 10 bases. There are 13 residues in the CDR3. Trimming took 5 bases from V and 7 from J; bases not matched to a gene: 2. Germline V gene sequence: CDR1 DFQATT, CDR2 SNEGSKA (reference sequence). The CDR3 nucleotides are TGCAGTGCTGGACAGGGGGGGAATTCACCCCTCCACTTT. Translating gives CSAGQGGNSPLHF.

The V and J genes are TRBV20-1 and TRBJ1-2, with no clear D. V gave up 0 bases and J gave up 4 bases, with 9 bases separating them. The CDR3 consists of 13 residues. Germline V gene lookup returns CDR1 DFQATT and CDR2 SNEGSKA (reference sequence). The CDR3, as DNA: TGCAGTGCTAGAGATTGGGCGGTCTATGGCTACACCTTC. Its protein is CSARDWAVYGYTF.